Presented here are 25 T cell receptor beta chains from one specimen sequenced in a study of OX40 agonist ivuxolimab in advanced cancers. This table comes from immunoSEQ multiplex PCR, and its TCRdb copy is limited to in-frame clones, with some not included. The repertoire holds approximately 80,000 clones, with roughly 84% as singletons. This specimen was CD4+ or CD8+ T cells sorted from blood, taken in a trial of the OX40 agonist ivuxolimab. Receptors originate from an adult with an advanced solid tumor such as melanoma, head and neck, liver or kidney cancer.

The chain uses TRBV27 and TRBJ1-4; 7 bases match TRBD1. CDR1 and CDR2 from the germline V gene are MNHEY and SMNVEV (reference sequence). The CDR3 is 14 amino acids. The J segment lost 7 bases and the V segment lost 2 bases, leaving 4 bases of the junction unmatched. The CDR3 nucleotides read TGTGCCAGCAGTTTAACAGGGGCACGTGAAAAACTGTTTTTT. As protein: CASSLTGAREKLFF.

The V call is TRBV15, the J call TRBJ2-3; TRBD1 matches at 7 bases. The germline V gene has CDR1 LNHNV and CDR2 YYDKDF (reference sequence). The J segment lost 5 bases and the V segment lost 2 bases, leaving 7 bases of the junction unmatched. This CDR3 contains 15 residues. CDR3: CATSRSQGVIDTQYF. DNA of the CDR3: TGTGCCACCAGCAGATCCCAGGGGGTAATAGATACGCAGTATTTT.

The V call is TRBV5-1, the J call TRBJ1-1; D call uncertain. Trimming cost V 4 bases and J 0 bases, with 13 bases left between them. Germline CDR1 SGHRS, CDR2 YFSETQ. The CDR3 extends over 15 amino acids. CDR3 region: CASSPVSPMNTEAFF. CDR3 DNA sequence: TGCGCCAGCAGCCCGGTATCCCCCATGAACACTGAAGCTTTCTTT.

The chain joins TRBV18 to TRBJ1-4, with 7 bases matching TRBD1. The V and J ends lost 2 bases and 10 bases, in that order; junction bases with no gene match: 13. CDR1 and CDR2 from the germline V gene are KGHSH and LQKENI. This CDR3 has 16 amino acids. For the CDR3, the DNA is TGTGCCAGCTCACCAGGTTCGGGTCAGGGGGAAGGAAAACTGTTTTTT. This sequence encodes CASSPGSGQGEGKLFF.

This chain connects TRBV19 to TRBJ1-3; D gene uncertain. V lost 5 bases and J 0 bases, leaving 5 bases between the germline ends. Germline CDR1 is LNHDA and CDR2 is SQIVND (reference sequence). The CDR3 loop spans 13 amino acids. CDR3 DNA sequence: TGTGCCAGTAGTGAGCACTCTGGAAACACCATATATTTT. Protein product: CASSEHSGNTIYF.

J is TRBJ1-2 and V is TRBV4-2; 7 bases are shared with TRBD1. There are 13 residues in the CDR3. The junction had 2 bases not matched to a gene; V was cut back by 3 bases and J by 4 bases. Germline lookup yields CDR1 LGHNA and CDR2 YNFKEQ. CDR3 nucleotide sequence: TGTGCCAGCAGCCAGACAGGGCCCTATGGCTACACCTTC. This translates into CASSQTGPYGYTF.

This clone was seen just once. The chain joins TRBV7-9 to TRBJ1-1; weak D call: TRBD1 (6 bases). The CDR3 is 13 amino acids. The germline V and J ends were trimmed by 1 base and 11 bases, with 14 bases remaining between them. Germline V gene lookup returns CDR1 SEHNR and CDR2 FQNEAQ (reference sequence). CDR3 DNA sequence: TGTGCCAGCAGCTTAGGTCGCAGGGGTGATGCTTTCTTT. The encoded protein is CASSLGRRGDAFF. The full variable domain, in which reference TRBV7-9 and TRBJ1-1 provide the parts outside the CDR3, is DTGVSQNPRHKITKRGQNVTFRCDPISEHNRLYWYRQTLGQGPEFLTYFQNEAQLEKSRLLSDRFSAERPKGSFSTLEIQRTEQGDSAMYLCASSLGRRGDAFFGQGTRLTVV.

The chain employs TRBV4-1 and TRBJ2-2; TRBD2 matches at 9 bases. Per the germline V gene, CDR1 is MGHRA and CDR2 is YSYEKL. The length of the CDR3 is 20 residues. V lost 0 bases, J lost 6 bases, and 17 bases stayed unmatched. Here the CDR3 reads CASSQDLVAGGPGVAGELFF. For the CDR3, the DNA is TGCGCCAGCAGCCAAGATCTTGTGGCGGGAGGGCCGGGGGTGGCCGGGGAGCTGTTTTTT.

The chain joins TRBV2 to TRBJ1-6, with unresolved D. V was clipped by 2 bases and J by 6 bases, with 17 bases between them. The germline CDR1 and CDR2 sequences are SNHLY and FYNNEI. The CDR3 covers 17 residues. The CDR3 sequence is CASSEIMQTLRNSPLHF. The CDR3 DNA sequence: TGTGCCAGCAGTGAAATAATGCAGACTCTACGTAATTCACCCCTCCACTTT.

J is TRBJ1-1 and V is TRBV10-1; a weak D match, TRBD1 (5 bases). The V end was cut by 3 bases, the J end by 1 base, with 6 bases between. CDR3 length equals 13 residues. Germline V CDR1 and CDR2: WNHNN, SYGVQD (reference sequence). CDR3 amino acids: CASSDRANTEAFF. The CDR3 region has the DNA TGCGCCAGCAGTGACAGGGCGAACACTGAAGCTTTCTTT.

The chain uses TRBV7-9 and TRBJ2-2; D possibly corresponds to TRBD2 (5 bases). The length of the CDR3 is 16 residues. CDR1 and CDR2 (germline): SEHNR, FQNEAQ (reference sequence). The germline V and J ends were trimmed by 5 bases and 0 bases, with 13 bases remaining between them. CDR3 region: CASSRSGSANTGELFF. The CDR3 nucleotides are TGTGCCAGCAGCCGCAGCGGTTCCGCGAACACCGGGGAGCTGTTTTTT.

This CDR3 reads CASSSRTGGWGTDTQYF. DNA for the CDR3: TGCGCCAGCAGCAGTCGGACAGGGGGATGGGGCACAGATACGCAGTATTTT. The gene calls are TRBV4-1 and TRBJ2-3; TRBD1 matches 10 bases. This CDR3 is 17 amino acids long. V dropped 5 bases and J dropped 1; count of bases not matched to a gene: 9. Germline V gene lookup returns CDR1 MGHRA and CDR2 YSYEKL.

The J gene is TRBJ1-1, the V gene TRBV18; 7 bases agree with TRBD1. V lost 4 bases to trimming and J lost 4 bases; unmatched junction nucleotides: 6. This CDR3 comprises 14 residues. CDR1 is KGHSH and CDR2 is LQKENI in the germline V gene. The CDR3, as DNA: TGTGCCAGCTCACGGGGACAGACCGGCACTGAAGCTTTCTTT. This translates into CASSRGQTGTEAFF.

This clone came up a few times. The V gene is TRBV11-2, the J gene TRBJ2-3, with 8 positions matching TRBD2. CDR1 is SGHAT and CDR2 is FQNNGV in the germline V gene. This CDR3 spans 16 amino acids. J gave up 2 bases and V 5 bases, and 9 bases lay outside the gene matches. Here the CDR3 DNA reads TGTGCCAGCAGCCGGTTGGCGGGAGGACCCACAGATACGCAGTATTTT. It codes for CASSRLAGGPTDTQYF.

The V and J genes are TRBV7-7 and TRBJ2-3; 9 nucleotides agree with TRBD1. The germline CDR1 and CDR2 sequences are SSHAT and FNYEAQ (reference sequence). CDR3 length: 18 amino acids. The V segment lost 1 base and the J segment 3 bases; nucleotides outside the gene matches: 11. The CDR3 reads CASSLGPYRDRETDTQYF. Here the CDR3 DNA reads TGTGCCAGCAGCTTAGGGCCCTACCGGGACAGGGAGACAGATACGCAGTATTTT. The whole variable domain, remainder taken from reference TRBV7-7 and TRBJ2-3, is GAGVSQSPRYKVTKRGQDVTLRCDPISSHATLYWYQQALGQGPEFLTYFNYEAQPDKSGLPSDRFSAERPEGSISTLTIQRTEQRDSAMYRCASSLGPYRDRETDTQYFGPGTRLTVL.

The V and J genes are TRBV4-1 and TRBJ1-5; possible D gene TRBD1, 5 bases. The CDR3 is made up of 15 amino acids. With 0 bases removed from V and 6 bases from J, the gap between germline ends came to 12 bases. Germline CDR1 is MGHRA and CDR2 is YSYEKL. The CDR3 spells CASSQEGTGPQPQHF. The CDR3 region has the DNA TGCGCCAGCAGCCAAGAGGGGACTGGGCCTCAGCCCCAGCATTTT.

The chain recombines TRBV21-1 with TRBJ1-4; TRBD1 was called by the table and not checked on the DNA. TRBV21-1 is labeled a pseudogene. CDR3 length equals 14 residues. CDR3 amino acids: CASSNRDRGEKLFF. CDR3 nucleotide sequence: TGTGCCAGCAGCAACCGGGACAGGGGGGAAAAACTGTTTTTT.

This chain connects TRBV28 to TRBJ2-7; no firm D call. The CDR3 is made up of 13 amino acids. The V gene's germline CDR1 is MDHEN and CDR2 SYDVKM. The V gene lost 4 bases and the J gene lost 6 bases, with 13 bases spanning the gap. The CDR3, as DNA: TGTGCCAGCAGTTACTATGAGGCCCGCGAGCAGTACTTC. It codes for CASSYYEAREQYF.

V gene TRBV27 combines with J gene TRBJ2-7, with D tentatively TRBD2 (5 bases). CDR1 and CDR2 (germline): MNHEY, SMNVEV (reference sequence). The V end lost 6 bases, the J end lost 2 bases, and 14 bases lay between the germline ends. CDR3 length: 14 amino acids. DNA of the CDR3: TGTGCCAGCAGGGCAAAACCGGGGACCTACGAGCAGTACTTC. As protein: CASRAKPGTYEQYF.

V and J are TRBV27 and TRBJ2-3, with 16 bases aligning to TRBD2. The germline CDR1 and CDR2 sequences are MNHEY and SMNVEV (reference sequence). J was trimmed by 0 bases and V by 6 bases; bases with no gene match: 12. The CDR3 contains 20 residues. The chain's CDR3 is CASRIWGLAGGDQSTDTQYF. CDR3 nucleotides: TGTGCCAGCAGAATTTGGGGACTAGCGGGAGGGGACCAAAGCACAGATACGCAGTATTTT.

The chain has TRBV7-2 and TRBJ2-1; possibly TRBD1 for D (5 bases). This CDR3 has 16 residues. Between the trimmed V and J ends, which lost 7 bases and 4 bases, there was a span of 20 bases. Per the germline V gene, CDR1 is SGHTA and CDR2 is FQGNSA. As DNA, the CDR3 is TGTGCCAGCACCCCTGGGGTCAGGGAAAGATACAATGAGCAGTTCTTC. Translating gives CASTPGVRERYNEQFF. Using reference TRBV7-2 and TRBJ2-1 for the parts outside the CDR3, the full variable domain is GAGVSQSPSNKVTEKGKDVELRCDPISGHTALYWYRQSLGQGLEFLIYFQGNSAPDKSGLPSDRFSAERTGGSVSTLTIQRTQQEDSAVYLCASTPGVRERYNEQFFGPGTRLTVL.

The DNA for the CDR3 is TGCGCCAGCAGCCGCGGTGCCAGGGAGATAACCTACAATGAGCAGTTCTTC. Protein product: CASSRGAREITYNEQFF. The chain joins TRBV4-1 to TRBJ2-1; perhaps D is TRBD1 or TRBD2 (5 bases each). Germline V gene lookup returns CDR1 MGHRA and CDR2 YSYEKL. The germline V and J ends were trimmed by 4 bases and 2 bases, with 18 bases remaining between them. The CDR3 consists of 17 residues.

The chain joins TRBV5-1 to TRBJ1-5; D unclear. CDR3 length: 13 amino acids. CDR1 SGHRS and CDR2 YFSETQ come from the germline V gene. Trimming pared 0 bases from V and 4 bases from J, leaving 5 bases between. The CDR3: CASSLGENQPQHF. CDR3 in DNA: TGCGCCAGCAGCTTGGGCGAAAATCAGCCCCAGCATTTT.

This clone was picked up one time. This sequence joins TRBV27 and TRBJ2-2, with D perhaps TRBD2 (5 bases). Germline V gene sequence: CDR1 MNHEY, CDR2 SMNVEV (reference sequence). Trimming pared 5 bases from V and 0 bases from J, leaving 13 bases between. The CDR3 is made up of 16 amino acids. The CDR3 DNA reads TGTGCCAGCAGTCCGACACTAGGCACGAACACCGGGGAGCTGTTTTTT. Amino acid sequence: CASSPTLGTNTGELFF.

The V and J genes are TRBV11-2 and TRBJ2-3, with D unclear. Trimming stripped 1 base from V and 2 bases from J, with 13 bases between. From germline, CDR1 is SGHAT and CDR2 FQNNGV. CDR3 length: 16 amino acids. DNA for the CDR3: TGTGCCAGCAGCTTAGGTCCGGAACCCATCACAGATACGCAGTATTTT. Protein: CASSLGPEPITDTQYF.